Listed below are T cell receptor beta chains from one sample, sequenced in a study of graft-versus-host responses after intestinal transplantation. Their antigens are not known. Assay used: immunoSEQ multiplex PCR; TCRdb lists only in-frame clones, some missing. The sample has some 95,000 clones, roughly 91% seen once; the top ten hold approximately 0.48%. The sequences come from unstimulated CD8+ T cells sorted from spleen or lymph node cells, collected before intestinal transplant. The receptors stem from a human donor who received an intestinal transplant. Each CDR3 is given without its conserved first and last residue.

V gene	J gene	CDR3 protein
TRBV2	TRBJ2-7	ASRTGEQY
TRBV4-1	TRBJ2-1	ASSQTSGRARGEQF
TRBV27	TRBJ2-3	ASSPWTSGDPTDTQY
TRBV6-1	TRBJ1-1	ASSYSRSTEAF
TRBV29-1	TRBJ1-2	SVEWTLGVNYGYT
TRBV29-1	TRBJ2-7	SVLLGGSYEQY
TRBV30	TRBJ1-3	AWSGGLDSGNTIY
TRBV2	TRBJ2-7	ASSGTARSYEQY
TRBV4-1	TRBJ2-3	ASSWSDRGLPSTDTQY
TRBV10-1	TRBJ2-2	ASSESKGPGELF
TRBV4-3	TRBJ2-7	ASSQGSRYEQY
TRBV7-9	TRBJ1-1	ASSPTTTGDGNTEAF
TRBV15	TRBJ2-5	ATSRPGQETQY
TRBV19	TRBJ2-7	ASSQGLAGGIYEQY
TRBV30	TRBJ1-1	AWEALLGGQNTEAF
TRBV23-1	TRBJ2-4	ASSQAEDRRAKNIQY
TRBV6-5	TRBJ1-2	ASSYSWDREASGYT
TRBV4-3	TRBJ1-5	ASSQERSGSNQPQH
TRBV19	TRBJ2-7	ASSMEMIGDGGYEQY
TRBV7-2	TRBJ2-5	ASSLAGGSETQY
TRBV9	TRBJ1-3	ASSGTEYSSGNTIY
TRBV27	TRBJ2-7	ASAPGTGTYEQY
TRBV10-2	TRBJ2-2	ASSEKGAYTNTGELF
TRBV5-6	TRBJ2-5	ASSSSGGVETQY
TRBV27	TRBJ2-5	ASSYAGTGEETQY
TRBV2	TRBJ2-7	ASSELTGGIYEQY
TRBV12-1	TRBJ1-3	ASSPGTPRFSGNTIY
TRBV19	TRBJ2-1	ASSFSGSSYNEQF
TRBV29-1	TRBJ2-7	SVDIPGQGSYEQY
TRBV11-2	TRBJ1-2	ASCPGGNYGYT
TRBV28	TRBJ2-7	ASSSGTFSYEQY
TRBV27	TRBJ2-1	ASSLGPRSNEQF
TRBV5-1	TRBJ2-7	ASSPTDRGPYEQY
TRBV19	TRBJ2-5	ASSMVGRGTQY
TRBV7-9	TRBJ2-1	ASSPRYSNEQF
TRBV30	TRBJ2-7	AWSGTGDYEQY
TRBV13	TRBJ2-2	ASSLTRGLAGELF
TRBV29-1	TRBJ1-1	SVARNTEAF
TRBV7-9	TRBJ2-7	ASSLGTGAYEQY
TRBV10-2	TRBJ2-1	ASSEGGGGTNEQF